This is a list of T cell receptor beta chains from one sample in a study of CD8 T cells in ankylosing spondylitis. MiXCR, run by TCRdb on the 5' RACE reads, gives a single entry per CDR3 protein. The sample lists some 290,000 distinct CDR3 sequences, 15% to 25% seen once, with around 8% in the top ten. Sequencing was performed on blood, either unsorted or a sorted T cell fraction (not recorded which). Receptors originate from a male donor with ankylosing spondylitis or in good health (not recorded which). Both conserved end residues are part of each CDR3. The order of the fields is J gene, V gene, D gene, clone size, CDR3 DNA, CDR3 protein. D genes are given only for firm matches. The listing skips clone size in some rows; elsewhere it reads once, few, many or a size class.

TRBJ2-1 | TRBV10-2 | TRBD2 | few | TGCGCCAGCAGGAGCGGAGGACTAGCGGGAGGCAATGAGCAGTTCTTC | CASRSGGLAGGNEQFF
TRBJ2-1 | TRBV5-1 | - | few | TGCGCCAGCAGCTTCAGGGAACAAGCCTACAATGAGCAGTTCTTC | CASSFREQAYNEQFF
TRBJ2-3 | TRBV29-1 | - | many | TGCAGCGTTGAAGAGGCCGGAGGCTTCACAGATACGCAGTATTTT | CSVEEAGGFTDTQYF
TRBJ2-1 | TRBV5-1 | - | few | TGCGCCAGCAGCTTACAGGGGGGGCCTGGCAATGAGCAGTTCTTC | CASSLQGGPGNEQFF
TRBJ2-5 | TRBV12-3/TRBV12-4 | - | - | TGTGCCAGCAGTCCACGGGGCTGGGCACAAGAGACCCAGTACTTC | CASSPRGWAQETQYF
TRBJ2-3 | TRBV5-1 | TRBD2 | many | TGCGCCAGCAATCCAGCGGGGTCAACAGATACGCAGTATTTT | CASNPAGSTDTQYF
TRBJ2-3 | TRBV5-4 | TRBD2 | many | TGTGCCAGCAGCTCGGGACTAGCGGGCACAGATACGCAGTATTTT | CASSSGLAGTDTQYF
TRBJ2-1 | TRBV5-1 | TRBD1 | - | TGCGCCAGCAGCTTGGGGACAGGAGAATCAAACAATGAGCAGTTCTTC | CASSLGTGESNNEQFF
TRBJ1-2 | TRBV27 | - | - | TGTGCCAGCAGTTCCAGGGCTAACTATGACTACACCTTC | CASSSRANYDYTF
TRBJ2-1 | TRBV7-3 | TRBD2 | few | TGTGCCAGCAGCTTTGCTAGCGGGGGGGCGGGTGAGCAGTTCTTC | CASSFASGGAGEQFF
TRBJ2-3 | TRBV2 | - | - | TGTGCCAGCAGCTTACAGTCTTACACAGATACGCAGTATTTT | CASSLQSYTDTQYF
TRBJ2-2 | TRBV4-2 | - | few | TGTGCCAGCAGCCCCTCGGCAGGGGAGGTCGGGGAGCTGTTTTTT | CASSPSAGEVGELFF
TRBJ2-1 | TRBV7-3 | - | few | TGTGCCAGCAGCTTAACGCGAGCAACTGAGCAGTTCTTC | CASSLTRATEQFF
TRBJ2-3 | TRBV5-4 | - | many | TGTGCCAGCAGCTTGAATCCCCTCGGACGGCGTGCAGTCACGCAGTATTTT | CASSLNPLGRRAVTQYF
TRBJ2-1 | TRBV20-1 | - | few | TGCAGTGCTAGAGATCGGAATGAGCAGTTCTTC | CSARDRNEQFF
TRBJ2-1 | TRBV7-7 | - | few | TGTGCCAGCAGCTTAGATATGGGAGGCCTTGAGCAGTTCTTC | CASSLDMGGLEQFF
TRBJ2-1 | TRBV29-1 | - | few | TGCAGCGTTCACCGGGCGCCTGACAATGAGCAGTTCTTC | CSVHRAPDNEQFF
TRBJ1-1 | TRBV20-1 | - | many | TGCAGTGCTCGCGGACGGTACGAAGCTTTCTTT | CSARGRYEAFF
TRBJ1-2 | TRBV6-5 | - | - | TGTGCCAGCAGTTACTCTAGGGGACCTTATGGCTACACCTTC | CASSYSRGPYGYTF
TRBJ2-1 | TRBV5-1 | TRBD1 | - | TGCGCCAGCAGCTTAGGGACAGGGGTAAACAATGAGCAGTTCTTC | CASSLGTGVNNEQFF
TRBJ2-3 | TRBV10-3 | - | - | TGTGCCACCGGGCCAACGTTGACGGGCACAGATACGCAGTATTTT | CATGPTLTGTDTQYF
TRBJ2-3 | TRBV7-8 | - | - | TGTGCCAGCAGCACCGGACGGTCCTGGGATACGCAGTATTTT | CASSTGRSWDTQYF
TRBJ2-2 | TRBV12-3/TRBV12-4 | TRBD2 | many | TGTGCCAGCAGCGGGGGGGTAGGGGAGCTGTTTTTT | CASSGGVGELFF
TRBJ2-2 | TRBV6-1 | - | - | TGTGCCAGCAGTGATTACAGAATGAGCACCGGGGAGCTGTTTTTT | CASSDYRMSTGELFF
TRBJ2-1 | TRBV25-1 | - | few | TGTGCCAGCAGTGAATGGGGGGGCGGCAATGAGCAGTTCTTC | CASSEWGGGNEQFF
TRBJ1-3 | TRBV12-3/TRBV12-4 | - | many | TGTGCCAGCAGTCCCGATGTAGGGGTAGGAAACACCATATATTTT | CASSPDVGVGNTIYF
TRBJ2-3 | TRBV12-3/TRBV12-4 | TRBD2 | - | TGTGCCAGCAGTTTGCGTCTAGCGGAGATCACAGATACGCAGTATTTT | CASSLRLAEITDTQYF
TRBJ2-3 | TRBV2 | - | few | TGTGCCAGCAGTGAACCCGCTATAGGCCGCAGGCACGGCACAGATACGCAGTATTTT | CASSEPAIGRRHGTDTQYF
TRBJ2-3 | TRBV4-2 | TRBD2 | - | TGTGCCAGCAGCCAAGAGAGGGTGACTAGCGGGGACACAGATACGCAGTATTTT | CASSQERVTSGDTDTQYF
TRBJ1-1 | TRBV4-1 | - | few | TGCGCCAGCAGGGCAGCAGGGACTGAAGCTTTCTTT | CASRAAGTEAFF
TRBJ2-5 | TRBV20-1 | - | many | TGCAGTGCTATCGGGATCATGGACAAAGAGACCCAGTACTTC | CSAIGIMDKETQYF
TRBJ2-1 | TRBV5-1 | TRBD1 | - | TGCGCCAGCAGCTCGCAGGGGGAAGTAAGGGGCAATGAGCAGTTCTTC | CASSSQGEVRGNEQFF